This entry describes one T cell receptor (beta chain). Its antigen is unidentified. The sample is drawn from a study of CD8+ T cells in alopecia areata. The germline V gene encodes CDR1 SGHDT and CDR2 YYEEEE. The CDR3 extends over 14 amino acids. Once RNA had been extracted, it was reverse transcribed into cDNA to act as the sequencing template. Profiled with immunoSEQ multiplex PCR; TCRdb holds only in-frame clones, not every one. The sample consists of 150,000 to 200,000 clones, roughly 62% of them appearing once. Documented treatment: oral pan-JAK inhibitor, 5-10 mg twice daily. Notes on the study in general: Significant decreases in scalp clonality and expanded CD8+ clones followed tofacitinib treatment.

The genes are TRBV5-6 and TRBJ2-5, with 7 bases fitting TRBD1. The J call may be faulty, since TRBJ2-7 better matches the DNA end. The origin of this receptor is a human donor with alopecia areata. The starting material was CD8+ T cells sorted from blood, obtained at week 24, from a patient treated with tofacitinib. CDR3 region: CASSFGTANYEQYF. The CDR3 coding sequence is TGTGCCAGCTCGTTCGGGACAGCGAACTACGAGCAGTACTTC.